The 17 T cell receptor beta chains below were found in one sample sequenced in a study of CD8 T cells in ankylosing spondylitis. TCRdb analysed the 5' RACE reads with MiXCR anew, one entry per CDR3 protein. The table records about 540,000 distinct CDR3 sequences, roughly 13% of them present only once. Antigens of these TCRs are unknown. Study observations and caveats: Among TCR beta sequences, a motif of under 10 highly homologous variants appeared characteristic of ankylosing spondylitis blood.

The sample was blood, either unsorted or a sorted T cell fraction (not recorded which). These receptors all stem from a male donor with ankylosing spondylitis.

This clonotype occurred a few times. The chain employs TRBV3-1 and TRBJ2-1, with TRBD2 as a possible D gene (5 bases). CDR1 is LGHDT, CDR2 YNNKEL, per germline (reference sequence). The CDR3 consists of 16 residues. The V gene lost 2 bases and the J gene lost 0 bases, with 11 bases spanning the gap. CDR3 in DNA: TGTGCCAGCAGCCAACCACCGGGGAGCTCCTACAATGAGCAGTTCTTC. This translates into CASSQPPGSSYNEQFF.

This clonotype was observed a few times. V gene TRBV3-1 combines with J gene TRBJ1-2; the match to TRBD1 covers 7 bases. In germline, CDR1 is LGHDT, CDR2 YNNKEL (reference sequence). Losses at the gene ends were 5 bases for V and 2 bases for J; bases not matched to a gene: 2. This CDR3 has 13 amino acids. DNA of the CDR3: TGTGCCAGCAGCACGGGACAGAACTATGGCTACACCTTC. Residues: CASSTGQNYGYTF.

V and J are TRBV5-1 and TRBJ1-2, with 10 bases lining up with TRBD1. CDR3 length: 15 amino acids. Per germline, CDR1 SGHRS and CDR2 YFSETQ. The J segment lost 2 bases and the V segment lost 3 bases, leaving 4 bases of the junction unmatched. CDR3 in DNA: TGCGCCAGCAGCTCCGGGACAGGGGACAACTATGGCTACACCTTC. This gives the protein CASSSGTGDNYGYTF. The full variable domain, rest sourced from reference TRBV5-1 and TRBJ1-2, is KAGVTQTPRYLIKTRGQQVTLSCSPISGHRSVSWYQQTPGQGLQFLFEYFSETQRNKGNFPGRFSGRQFSNSRSEMNVSTLELGDSALYLCASSSGTGDNYGYTFGSGTRLTVV.

This clonotype has only a few counts. No DNA is shown, since the ends of the CDR3 on it are uncertain; the CDR3 is the one TCRdb lists. The CDR3 region is CASSPVGEGARGKVF. This chain joins TRBV7-8 and TRBJ2-1; TRBD1, the D gene given by the table, was not confirmed from the DNA. The germline CDR1 and CDR2 sequences are SGHVS and FQNEAQ. The CDR3 is 15 residues long, counting both termini.

This chain connects TRBV7-7 to TRBJ2-1; 8 nucleotides match TRBD2. The V segment lost 0 bases and the J segment 6 bases; nucleotides outside the gene matches: 10. CDR1 is SSHAT and CDR2 is FNYEAQ in the germline V gene (reference sequence). The CDR3 loop spans 17 amino acids. The CDR3 DNA sequence: TGTGCCAGCAGCTTAGCCGGTGGTAGCGGGACTTCCAATGAGCAGTTCTTC. Its translation is CASSLAGGSGTSNEQFF.

This chain connects TRBV7-2 to TRBJ2-1; TRBD2 matches 13 bases. The CDR3 runs 16 residues. With 7 bases clipped from V and 7 bases from J, the junction kept 10 bases outside the gene matches. Germline V gene sequence: CDR1 SGHTA, CDR2 FQGNSA. This CDR3 is CASTETSGRTGNEQFF. The CDR3 region has the DNA TGTGCCAGCACCGAGACTAGCGGGAGGACTGGGAATGAGCAGTTCTTC. The whole variable domain, remainder taken from reference TRBV7-2 and TRBJ2-1, is GAGVSQSPSNKVTEKGKDVELRCDPISGHTALYWYRQSLGQGLEFLIYFQGNSAPDKSGLPSDRFSAERTGGSVSTLTIQRTQQEDSAVYLCASTETSGRTGNEQFFGPGTRLTVL.

The DNA of the CDR3 is TGCAGTCCAATCGGCGACAGGGGGCAAGATACGCAGTATTTT. Translated: CSPIGDRGQDTQYF. V is TRBV20-1 and J is TRBJ2-3, with 10 positions matching TRBD1. This CDR3 has 14 residues. From germline, CDR1 is DFQATT and CDR2 SNEGSKA (reference sequence). The V segment lost 8 bases and the J segment 5 bases; nucleotides outside the gene matches: 10.

V gene TRBV12-3 or TRBV12-4 combines with J gene TRBJ1-2; D gene uncertain. This CDR3 is built from 11 residues. With 7 bases removed from V and 7 bases from J, the gap between germline ends came to 10 bases. CDR3 in DNA: TGTGCCAGCACCCAAGGCCCTGGCTACACCTTC. This encodes CASTQGPGYTF.

This clonotype appeared a few times. The chain links TRBV6-2 or TRBV6-3 to TRBJ2-6; 12 nucleotides match TRBD1. The ends lost 8 bases at V and 1 base at J; junction bases unmatched: 6. CDR3 length: 17 residues. Per the germline V gene, CDR1 is MNHEY and CDR2 is SVGEGT. CDR3 in amino acids: CASSWGQGASGANVLTF. In DNA form, the CDR3 reads TGTGCCAGCTCCTGGGGACAGGGGGCGTCTGGGGCCAACGTCCTGACTTTC.

The chain carries TRBV7-2 and TRBJ2-7; D is perhaps TRBD2 (6 bases). Trimming left V 11 bases short and J 2 bases short, with 19 bases between. This CDR3 contains 14 residues. Germline V CDR1 and CDR2: SGHTA, FQGNSA. The chain's CDR3 is CAGALSAGTYEQYF. The CDR3 DNA follows: TGTGCCGGGGCGCTATCCGCGGGGACCTACGAGCAGTACTTC. The full variable domain, rest sourced from reference TRBV7-2 and TRBJ2-7, is GAGVSQSPSNKVTEKGKDVELRCDPISGHTALYWYRQSLGQGLEFLIYFQGNSAPDKSGLPSDRFSAERTGGSVSTLTIQRTQQEDSAVYLCAGALSAGTYEQYFGPGTRLTVT.

With respect to this clonotype: This could be a read error, since a much larger clone is one nucleotide away. CDR3 sequence: CSARAGCAGEQYF. In nucleotides, the CDR3 is TGCAGTGCCCGGGCAGGGTGCGCAGGGGAGCAGTACTTC. The genes are TRBV29-1 and TRBJ2-7, with D perhaps TRBD1 (5 bases). Per germline, CDR1 SQVTM and CDR2 ANQGSEA. This CDR3 comprises 13 residues.

At least ten counts were recorded for this clonotype. V is TRBV20-1 and J is TRBJ2-1; D may be TRBD1 (5 bases). CDR1 DFQATT and CDR2 SNEGSKA come from the germline V gene (reference sequence). The V and J ends lost 1 base and 7 bases respectively, with 8 bases between them. This CDR3 is 12 amino acids long. The CDR3 bases are TGCAGTGCTAGAGGACAGCGAAATGAGCAGTTCTTC. Protein product: CSARGQRNEQFF.

The genes are TRBV5-1 and TRBJ2-1; 11 bases are shared with TRBD2. Germline trimming cut 4 bases from V and 7 bases from J; bases unmatched to any gene: 10. The CDR3 loop spans 16 amino acids. Per the germline V gene, CDR1 is SGHRS and CDR2 is YFSETQ. This CDR3 is CASSGIAGGPRNEQFF. In DNA form, the CDR3 reads TGCGCCAGCAGCGGCATAGCGGGAGGGCCGCGGAATGAGCAGTTCTTC. The variable domain in full, with the rest retrieved from reference TRBV5-1 and TRBJ2-1, is KAGVTQTPRYLIKTRGQQVTLSCSPISGHRSVSWYQQTPGQGLQFLFEYFSETQRNKGNFPGRFSGRQFSNSRSEMNVSTLELGDSALYLCASSGIAGGPRNEQFFGPGTRLTVL.

This clonotype was detected only a few times. This chain uses TRBV7-9 with TRBJ2-5; 10 bases line up with TRBD1. CDR3 size: 15 residues. In germline, CDR1 is SEHNR, CDR2 FQNEAQ (reference sequence). V dropped 5 bases and J dropped 1; count of bases not matched to a gene: 4. DNA for the CDR3: TGTGCCAGCAGCCGGGGACAGGGGCCCCAAGAGACCCAGTACTTC. As protein: CASSRGQGPQETQYF.

This clonotype showed up many times. The chain recombines TRBV7-9 with TRBJ2-2, with D unclear. Germline values: CDR1 SEHNR, CDR2 FQNEAQ (reference sequence). V was cut by 1 base and J by 1 base, with 7 bases left in between. This CDR3 has 15 residues. The CDR3 nucleotides read TGTGCCAGCAGCTTAGTTACAGAGAACACCGGGGAGCTGTTTTTT. This codes for CASSLVTENTGELFF.

This chain uses TRBV10-3 with TRBJ1-2, with D possibly matching TRBD1 (6 bases). The CDR3 is made up of 14 amino acids. V lost 6 bases and J lost 6, with 17 bases in between. Germline CDR1 reads ENHRY; CDR2 reads SYGVKD. The CDR3 loop reads CAIRAAQGSDGYTF. DNA for the CDR3: TGTGCCATCAGGGCCGCACAGGGCTCGGATGGCTACACCTTC.

This clonotype was seen a few times. This chain connects TRBV2 to TRBJ2-1, with D perhaps matching TRBD1 or TRBD2 (5 bases each). Trimming left V 3 bases short and J 15 bases short, with 21 bases between. The CDR3 is 14 amino acids. Germline CDR1 and CDR2: SNHLY and FYNNEI. In DNA, the CDR3 is TGTGCCAGCAGTGATTGGCAGGGAGCCGAAGGTGGGTTCTTC. It yields the protein CASSDWQGAEGGFF.